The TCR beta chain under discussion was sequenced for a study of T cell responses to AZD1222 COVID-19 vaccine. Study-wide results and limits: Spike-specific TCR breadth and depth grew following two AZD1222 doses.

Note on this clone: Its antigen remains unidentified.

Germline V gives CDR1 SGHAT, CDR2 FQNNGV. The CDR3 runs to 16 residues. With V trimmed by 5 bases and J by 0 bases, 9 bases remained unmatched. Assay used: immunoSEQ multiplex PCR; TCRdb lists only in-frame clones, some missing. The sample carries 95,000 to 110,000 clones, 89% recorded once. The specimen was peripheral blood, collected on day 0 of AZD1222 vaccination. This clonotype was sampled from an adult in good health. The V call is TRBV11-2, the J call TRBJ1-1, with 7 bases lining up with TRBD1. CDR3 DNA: TGTGCCAGCAGCCTAAACCGGGACAGCATGAACACTGAAGCTTTCTTT. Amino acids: CASSLNRDSMNTEAFF.